The 21 T cell receptor beta chains below all came from one sample that was sequenced in a study of T cells in Graves' hyperthyroidism and ophthalmopathy. Amplified TCR beta CDR3 regions derived from RNA transcripts. During a first-round RT-PCR of the TCR CDR3, the HTBI primer set was used. TCRdb redid the calling of the multiplex PCR reads with MiXCR, one entry per CDR3 protein. The sample shows some 510,000 distinct CDR3 sequences, roughly 20% of them seen only once. The sequenced sample was blood. The receptors stem from a man aged 18 to 30 with Graves' hyperthyroidism.

V and J are TRBV11-3 and TRBJ1-6; the D is unclear. Germline V CDR1 and CDR2: SGHNT, YENEEA. The CDR3 length is 16 residues. Trimming cost V 5 bases and J 0 bases, with 11 bases left between them. The CDR3 coding sequence is TGTGCCAGCAGCCCCCGAGAGGGCTCCTATAATTCACCCCTCCACTTT. Translated, it gives CASSPREGSYNSPLHF.

This clonotype was picked up many times. The chain is built from TRBV6-2 or TRBV6-3 and TRBJ1-1; tentatively, D is TRBD1 (6 bases). In germline, CDR1 is MNHEY, CDR2 SVGEGT. This CDR3 is 13 amino acids long. Trimming cost V 5 bases and J 1 base, with 8 bases left between them. The CDR3 sequence is CASSADRNTEAFF. The CDR3 region has the DNA TGTGCCAGCAGTGCGGACAGGAACACTGAAGCTTTCTTT.

This clonotype was recorded at least ten times. The V call is TRBV6-2 or TRBV6-3, the J call TRBJ2-7; the match to TRBD1 covers 7 bases. CDR1 is MNHEY, CDR2 SVGEGT, per germline. Trimming at V came to 8 bases and at J to 3 bases, leaving 7 bases not matched to a gene. The CDR3 extends over 13 amino acids. CDR3 bases: TGTGCCAGCGCCCAGACAGGGTACTACGAGCAGTACTTC. It encodes CASAQTGYYEQYF.

To note about this clonotype: This could be a read error, since a much larger clone is one nucleotide away. The V and J genes are TRBV9 and TRBJ2-5; possible D gene TRBD2, 7 bases. This CDR3 region has 15 residues. CDR1 is SGDLS and CDR2 is YYNGEE in the germline V gene. CDR3 sequence reads: CAISVGGGPQETQYF. The CDR3 DNA reads as TGTGCCATCAGCGTAGGGGGGGGCCCCCAAGAGACCCAGTACTTC.

In DNA form, the CDR3 reads TGTGCCACCAGCAGAGATAGCGGGTACCAAGAGACCCAGTACTTC. Translation gives CATSRDSGYQETQYF. The rearrangement uses TRBV15 and TRBJ2-5; 7 nucleotides agree with TRBD2. Looked up from germline, CDR1 is LNHNV and CDR2 is YYDKDF (reference sequence). The CDR3 totals 15 residues. The J segment lost 0 bases and the V segment lost 0 bases, leaving 1 base of the junction unmatched.

This rearrangement joins TRBV10-3 to TRBJ2-7; 7 bases line up with TRBD2. This CDR3 is built from 13 residues. Germline-derived CDR1 and CDR2 are ENHRY and SYGVKD. V dropped 9 bases and J dropped 7; count of bases not matched to a gene: 12. The CDR3 protein is CAIWDPAGREQYF. Here the CDR3 DNA reads TGTGCCATATGGGATCCAGCGGGGAGGGAGCAGTACTTC.

There are many counts of this clonotype. The chain joins TRBV6-1 to TRBJ1-3; D possibly corresponds to TRBD1 (5 bases). In germline, CDR1 is MNHNS, CDR2 SASEGT. The V end was cut by 6 bases, the J end by 0 bases, with 12 bases between. This CDR3 has 15 amino acids. The CDR3 loop is CASRPRQHSGNTIYF. The CDR3, as DNA: TGTGCCAGCAGACCTCGACAGCACTCTGGAAACACCATATATTTT.

The gene calls are TRBV6-2 or TRBV6-3 and TRBJ2-3, with 8 bases lining up with TRBD2. V shed 8 bases and J 0 bases; nucleotides not matched to a gene: 10. CDR1 and CDR2 from the germline V gene are MNHEY and SVGEGT. The CDR3 covers 16 residues. The CDR3 reads CASGPRGATSTDTQYF. The CDR3 DNA sequence: TGTGCCAGCGGTCCGCGGGGGGCGACTAGCACAGATACGCAGTATTTT.

The chain combines TRBV29-1 with TRBJ2-2, with a tentative D call TRBD1 (6 bases). This CDR3 has 14 residues. Germline V gene lookup returns CDR1 SQVTM and CDR2 ANQGSEA. The V and J ends lost 5 bases and 2 bases respectively, with 12 bases between them. In nucleotides, the CDR3 is TGCAGCGTTCTAACAGGGTATAACACCGGGGAGCTGTTTTTT. It specifies CSVLTGYNTGELFF.

J is TRBJ1-5 and V is TRBV20-1, with D uncertain. CDR1 and CDR2 from the germline V gene are DFQATT and SNEGSKA (reference sequence). This CDR3 comprises 13 residues. V lost 4 bases and J 0 bases, leaving 7 bases between the germline ends. DNA of the CDR3: TGCAGTGCTAAGAGGGATAGCAATCAGCCCCAGCATTTT. Amino acid sequence: CSAKRDSNQPQHF.

The table lists this clonotype with many counts. J is TRBJ1-3 and V is TRBV28; D remains unclear. Germline lookup yields CDR1 MDHEN and CDR2 SYDVKM. This CDR3 has 16 residues. The V end was cut by 7 bases, the J end by 2 bases, with 18 bases between. In DNA form, the CDR3 reads TGTGCCAGCACCCCGAGGTCAGGACCTACTGGAAACACCATATATTTT. Translated, it gives CASTPRSGPTGNTIYF.

The sample holds a few counts of this clonotype. A single base separates this from a much larger clone, so it may be a read error. The CDR3 DNA reads TGTGCCAGCAGTTACTCGATTTCAGCGGGGGACCAAGAGACCCAGTACTTC. Translation: CASSYSISAGDQETQYF. The chain couples TRBV6-2 or TRBV6-3 to TRBJ2-5; 8 bases map to TRBD2. This CDR3 contains 17 residues. CDR1 and CDR2 (germline): MNHEY, SVGEGT. The trim removed 0 bases at V and 0 bases at J, leaving 6 bases unmatched.

There are many counts of this clonotype. V usage is TRBV6-1 and J usage is TRBJ1-5; 9 bases fit TRBD1. Germline values: CDR1 MNHNS, CDR2 SASEGT. The CDR3 loop spans 16 amino acids. With 2 bases clipped from V and 3 bases from J, the junction kept 5 bases outside the gene matches. Here the CDR3 reads CASSEWTGAANQPQHF. The CDR3 bases are TGTGCCAGCAGTGAATGGACAGGGGCGGCCAATCAGCCCCAGCATTTT.

This chain joins TRBV5-1 and TRBJ1-1; no clear D gene. Germline V gene sequence: CDR1 SGHRS, CDR2 YFSETQ. This CDR3 contains 15 residues. The V gene lost 0 bases and the J gene lost 1 base, with 10 bases spanning the gap. The CDR3, as DNA: TGCGCCAGCAGCTTGGGGGCGGACGCGAACACTGAAGCTTTCTTT. Its protein is CASSLGADANTEAFF.

The chain is built from TRBV19 and TRBJ2-2; D unclear. In germline, CDR1 is LNHDA, CDR2 SQIVND (reference sequence). V lost 11 bases to trimming and J lost 1 base, with 14 bases between them. The CDR3 has 14 amino acids. The CDR3, as DNA: TGTGCCGGAAGGAAGGAGAAGAACACCGGGGAGCTGTTTTTT. Its protein product is CAGRKEKNTGELFF.

This clonotype was observed many times. V is TRBV12-5 and J is TRBJ2-2; no definite D call. The CDR3 extends over 13 amino acids. Germline loops: CDR1 LGHNT, CDR2 FRNRAP. Trimming removed 0 bases from V and 1 base from J, with 0 bases in between. The CDR3 is CASGLVNTGELFF. The CDR3 DNA sequence: TGTGCTAGTGGTTTGGTGAACACCGGGGAGCTGTTTTTT.

This clonotype was detected only once. This chain connects TRBV11-2 to TRBJ2-7, with 7 positions matching TRBD1. The germline gives CDR1 SGHAT, CDR2 FQNNGV. The CDR3 runs to 17 residues. The V segment lost 2 bases and the J segment 0 bases; nucleotides outside the gene matches: 10. As DNA, the CDR3 is TGTGCCAGCAGCTTACTCCGAGGGGGACAGAGCTCCTACGAGCAGTACTTC. Amino acid sequence: CASSLLRGGQSSYEQYF.

This clonotype has at least ten counts. V gene TRBV6-4 combines with J gene TRBJ2-5; 8 bases are shared with TRBD2. The CDR3 has 18 residues. Germline CDR1 is MRHNA and CDR2 is SNTAGT. V lost 2 bases, J lost 3 bases, and 14 bases stayed unmatched. For the CDR3, the DNA is TGTGCCAGCAGTGACCCCACTGCGGCGGCGGGGGGTAAAGAGACCCAGTACTTC. Translated: CASSDPTAAAGGKETQYF.

This clonotype has only a few counts. The V and J genes are TRBV10-2 and TRBJ1-3; 7 bases align to TRBD1. CDR1 and CDR2 (germline): WSHSY, SAAADI. This CDR3 is built from 16 residues. J was trimmed by 0 bases and V by 5 bases; bases with no gene match: 7. In DNA form, the CDR3 reads TGCGCCAGCAGTCTACAGGGGTTCAGCTCTGGAAACACCATATATTTT. Protein product: CASSLQGFSSGNTIYF.

This clonotype was seen more than once but under ten times. This sequence joins TRBV30 and TRBJ2-4; D remains ambiguous. Trimming removed 2 bases at V and 2 bases at J, with 10 bases between. The CDR3 spans 14 residues. Germline V gene data show CDR1 as GTSNPN and CDR2 as SVGIG (reference sequence). The CDR3 nucleotides are TGTGCCTGGAGTCCCCTAAGGTCCAAAAACATTCAGTACTTC. This sequence encodes CAWSPLRSKNIQYF.

This clonotype was recorded at least ten times. The chain uses TRBV28 and TRBJ1-5; D unclear. The CDR3 has 13 residues. The V gene lost 5 bases and the J gene lost 7 bases, with 12 bases spanning the gap. CDR1 MDHEN and CDR2 SYDVKM come from the germline V gene. CDR3 DNA: TGTGCCAGCAGTCTCCCTCCTCGGCAGCCCCAGCATTTT. It specifies CASSLPPRQPQHF.